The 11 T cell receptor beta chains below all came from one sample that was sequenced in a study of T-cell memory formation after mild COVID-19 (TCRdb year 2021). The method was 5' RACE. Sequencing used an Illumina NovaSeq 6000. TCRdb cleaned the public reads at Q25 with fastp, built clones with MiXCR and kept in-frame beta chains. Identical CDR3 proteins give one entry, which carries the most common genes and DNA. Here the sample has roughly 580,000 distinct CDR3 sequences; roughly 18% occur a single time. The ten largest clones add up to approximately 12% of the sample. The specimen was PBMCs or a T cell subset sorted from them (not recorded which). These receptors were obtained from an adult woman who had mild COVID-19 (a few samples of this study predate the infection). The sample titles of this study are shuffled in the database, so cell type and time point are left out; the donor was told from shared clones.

CDR3 DNA: TGCGCCAGCAGCCAAGGGACGAACACTGAAGCTTTCTTT. Amino acids: CASSQGTNTEAFF. V is TRBV4-3 and J is TRBJ1-1; the D is unclear. Trimming left V 1 base short and J 1 base short, with 4 bases between. Germline V CDR1 and CDR2: LGHNA, YSLEER. The CDR3 runs to 13 residues.

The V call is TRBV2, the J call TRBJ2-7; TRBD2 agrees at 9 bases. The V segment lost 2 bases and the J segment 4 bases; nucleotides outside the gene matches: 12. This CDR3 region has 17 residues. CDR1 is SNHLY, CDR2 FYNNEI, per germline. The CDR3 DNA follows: TGTGCCAGCAGTGAACCTTGGGGGCGGGAGGGCAGTTACGAGCAGTACTTC. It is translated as CASSEPWGREGSYEQYF.

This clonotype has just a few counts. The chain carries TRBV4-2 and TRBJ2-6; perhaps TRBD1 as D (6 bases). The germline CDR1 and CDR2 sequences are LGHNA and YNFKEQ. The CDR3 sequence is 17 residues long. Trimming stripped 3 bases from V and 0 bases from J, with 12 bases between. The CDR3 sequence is CASSQGHARSGANVLTF. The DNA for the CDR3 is TGTGCCAGCAGCCAGGGACACGCACGCTCTGGGGCCAACGTCCTGACTTTC.

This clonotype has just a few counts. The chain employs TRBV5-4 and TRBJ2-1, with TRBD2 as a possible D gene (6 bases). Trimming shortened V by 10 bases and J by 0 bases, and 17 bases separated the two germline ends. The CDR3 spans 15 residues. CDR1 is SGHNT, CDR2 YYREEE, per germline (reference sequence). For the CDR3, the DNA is TGTGCCGGGAGGAGCGCGGTTAACTCCTACAATGAGCAGTTCTTC. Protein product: CAGRSAVNSYNEQFF.

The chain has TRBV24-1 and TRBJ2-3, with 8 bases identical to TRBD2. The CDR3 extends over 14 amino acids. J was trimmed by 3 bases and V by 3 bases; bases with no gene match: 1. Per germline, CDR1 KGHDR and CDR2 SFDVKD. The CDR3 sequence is CATSDSGSTDTQYF. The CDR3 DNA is TGTGCCACCAGTGATAGCGGGAGTACAGATACGCAGTATTTT.

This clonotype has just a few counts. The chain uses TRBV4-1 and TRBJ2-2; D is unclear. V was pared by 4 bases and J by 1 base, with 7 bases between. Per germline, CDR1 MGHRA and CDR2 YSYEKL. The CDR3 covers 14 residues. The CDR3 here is CASSPVRNTGELFF. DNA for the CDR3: TGCGCCAGCAGCCCTGTCCGGAACACCGGGGAGCTGTTTTTT.

DNA of the CDR3: TGTGCCAGCCGACAAAAGGTCGGGAGGGCTGATTCACCCCTCCACTTT. Its translation is CASRQKVGRADSPLHF. The V call is TRBV6-5, the J call TRBJ1-6, with D hard to call. The CDR3 has 16 residues. Germline V gives CDR1 MNHEY, CDR2 SVGAGI. V was pared by 8 bases and J by 8 bases, with 22 bases between.

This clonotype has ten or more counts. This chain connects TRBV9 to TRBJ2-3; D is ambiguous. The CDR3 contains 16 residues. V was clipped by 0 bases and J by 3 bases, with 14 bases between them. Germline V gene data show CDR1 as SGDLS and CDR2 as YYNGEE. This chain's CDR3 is CASSVDPPGGTDTQYF. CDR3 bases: TGTGCCAGCAGCGTAGATCCCCCTGGTGGGACAGATACGCAGTATTTT.

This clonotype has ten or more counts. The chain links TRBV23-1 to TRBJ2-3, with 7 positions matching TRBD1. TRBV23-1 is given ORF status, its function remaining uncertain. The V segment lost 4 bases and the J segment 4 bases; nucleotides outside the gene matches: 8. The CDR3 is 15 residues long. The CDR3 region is CASSLTGRYSDTQYF. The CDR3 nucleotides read TGCGCCAGCAGTCTGACAGGGAGATACTCAGATACGCAGTATTTT.

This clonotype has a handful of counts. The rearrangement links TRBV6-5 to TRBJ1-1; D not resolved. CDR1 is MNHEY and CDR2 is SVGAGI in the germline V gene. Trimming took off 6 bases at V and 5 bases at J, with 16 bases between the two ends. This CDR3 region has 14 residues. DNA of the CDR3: TGTGCCAGCAGGGCAACCCAAGCCAGAACTGAAGCTTTCTTT. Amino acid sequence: CASRATQARTEAFF.

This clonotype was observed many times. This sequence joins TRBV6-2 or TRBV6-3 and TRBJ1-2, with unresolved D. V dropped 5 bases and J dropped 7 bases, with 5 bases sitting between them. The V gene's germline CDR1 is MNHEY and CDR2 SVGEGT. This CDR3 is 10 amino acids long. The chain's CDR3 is CASSGLGYTF. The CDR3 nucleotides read TGTGCCAGCAGTGGACTTGGCTACACCTTC.